This T cell receptor beta chain was found in a study of T cell changes during pregnancy in multiple sclerosis. Data came from immunoSEQ multiplex PCR; TCRdb stores just in-frame clones and leaves some out. This sample has about 100,000 clones; 94% occur once, and the top ten carry about 1%. V lost 5 bases, J lost 5 bases, and 6 bases stayed unmatched. The V gene's germline CDR1 is MNHEY and CDR2 SVGAGI. The CDR3 has 15 residues. The gene calls are TRBV6-5 and TRBJ2-5; 12 nucleotides agree with TRBD2. Sample: peripheral blood, taken before pregnancy. The sequence came from a female donor with multiple sclerosis, enrolled in a pregnancy study. CDR3 protein: CASSRGLAGMETQYF. The DNA for the CDR3 is TGTGCCAGCAGTCGCGGACTAGCGGGGATGGAGACCCAGTACTTC.